The entry below describes one TCR beta chain. Authors' processing steps: Estimated nucleated cell counts came from reference gene primer amplification. Produced via immunoSEQ multiplex PCR; TCRdb's table is partial and in-frame only. V, J and clone size reflect that table, while D and trimming were determined from the DNA. Found here are a few hundred thousand clones, approximately 88% of them singletons; the top ten hold about 10%. The data originate from a study of blood T cell repertoires in COVID-19. The sequenced material came from peripheral blood. This TCR was sampled from a woman aged 70-85 years with COVID-19, enrolled during active disease.

CDR3 region: CASSKSPIGLVSNEQFF. The CDR3 coding sequence is TGTGCCAGCAGCAAGTCCCCAATTGGACTAGTCTCTAATGAGCAGTTCTTC. The chain combines TRBV9 with TRBJ2-1; 7 nucleotides agree with TRBD2. This CDR3 has 17 residues. Germline CDR1 reads SGDLS; CDR2 reads YYNGEE. With V trimmed by 4 bases and J by 7 bases, 17 bases remained unmatched. The full variable domain, completed using reference TRBV9 and TRBJ2-1, is DSGVTQTPKHLITATGQRVTLRCSPRSGDLSVYWYQQSLDQGLQFLIQYYNGEERAKGNILERFSAQQFPDLHSELNLSSLELGDSALYFCASSKSPIGLVSNEQFFGPGTRLTVL.